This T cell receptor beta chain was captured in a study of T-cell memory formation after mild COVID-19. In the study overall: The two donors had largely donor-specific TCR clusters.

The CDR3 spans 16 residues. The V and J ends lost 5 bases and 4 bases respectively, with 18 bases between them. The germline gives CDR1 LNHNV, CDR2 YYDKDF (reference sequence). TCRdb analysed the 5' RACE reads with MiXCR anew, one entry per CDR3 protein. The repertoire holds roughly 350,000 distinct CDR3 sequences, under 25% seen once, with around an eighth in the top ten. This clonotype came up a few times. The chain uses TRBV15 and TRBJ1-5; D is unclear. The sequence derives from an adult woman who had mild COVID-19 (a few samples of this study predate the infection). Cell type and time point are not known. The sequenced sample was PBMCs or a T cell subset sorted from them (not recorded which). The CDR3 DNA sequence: TGTGCCACCAGCCGCAAAAGGCGGGGAACGAATCAGCCCCAGCATTTT. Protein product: CATSRKRRGTNQPQHF.